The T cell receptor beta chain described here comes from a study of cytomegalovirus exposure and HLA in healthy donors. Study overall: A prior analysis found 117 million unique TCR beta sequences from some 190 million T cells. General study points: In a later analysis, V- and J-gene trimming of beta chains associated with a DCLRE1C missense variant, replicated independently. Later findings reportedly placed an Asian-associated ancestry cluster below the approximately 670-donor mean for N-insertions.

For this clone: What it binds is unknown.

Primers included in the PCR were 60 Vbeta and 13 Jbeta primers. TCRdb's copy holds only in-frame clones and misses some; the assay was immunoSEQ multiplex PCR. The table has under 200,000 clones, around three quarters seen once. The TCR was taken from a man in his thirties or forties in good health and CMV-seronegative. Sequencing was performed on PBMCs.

The CDR3 DNA sequence: TGTGCCAGCAGTCACCGACTAGCGGGAGATTCAGATACGCAGTATTTT. Translated: CASSHRLAGDSDTQYF. The chain combines TRBV28 with TRBJ2-3, with TRBD2 matching 12 bases. V gave up 5 bases and J gave up 4 bases; unmatched junction bases: 7. Per the germline V gene, CDR1 is MDHEN and CDR2 is SYDVKM. The length of the CDR3 is 16 residues.